This TCR beta chain emerged from a study of control samples from healthy donors and cancer patients. CDR3 length: 14 amino acids. J lost 9 bases, V lost 1 base, and 6 bases had no gene match. Germline CDR1 reads MNHEY; CDR2 reads SVGAGI. Sequencing used immunoSEQ multiplex PCR; TCRdb keeps in-frame clones, though not all of them. The repertoire holds more than 150,000 clones, roughly 92% seen once, with 0.68% in the top ten. The material sequenced was blood. The origin of this receptor is a woman in her twenties or thirties in good health. This chain connects TRBV6-5 to TRBJ2-3; 8 bases agree with TRBD1. This chain's CDR3 is CASSYWGRQGTQYF. In DNA form, the CDR3 reads TGTGCCAGCAGTTACTGGGGCAGACAGGGGACGCAGTATTTT.